The 32 T cell receptor beta chains reported below all come from one sample, sequenced in a study of CD8 T cells in ankylosing spondylitis. TCRdb re-analysed the 5' RACE reads in MiXCR, keeping a single row per CDR3 protein. Among approximately 190,000 distinct CDR3 sequences, 10% to 15% were seen once, and the ten largest hold 11%. The sample comprised blood, either unsorted or a sorted T cell fraction (not recorded which). The receptor set was obtained from a female donor with ankylosing spondylitis or in good health (not recorded which).

This rearrangement joins TRBV7-6 to TRBJ2-2; 12 bases are a match to TRBD1. The CDR3 runs to 19 residues. The V gene's germline CDR1 is SGHVS and CDR2 FNYEAQ. The V gene end was trimmed by 2 bases and the J gene end by 7 bases; junction bases not matched to a gene: 14. CDR3 sequence (DNA): TGTGCCAGCAGCTTAAGCCCCCCAACCGGGACAGGGGGCAGCGGGGAGCTGTTTTTT. Protein sequence: CASSLSPPTGTGGSGELFF.

The table lists this clonotype with many counts. The V gene is TRBV6-1, the J gene TRBJ1-2, with D possibly being TRBD1 (6 bases). Trimming stripped 6 bases from V and 2 bases from J, with 13 bases between. The CDR3 contains 14 residues. The V gene's germline CDR1 is MNHNS and CDR2 SASEGT. The CDR3 here is CASRGQNINYGYTF. The CDR3, as DNA: TGTGCCAGCAGAGGACAGAATATCAACTATGGCTACACCTTC.

The gene calls are TRBV7-6 and TRBJ2-2, with D unclear. The V end was cut by 3 bases, the J end by 0 bases, with 23 bases between. The CDR3 covers 20 residues. Germline CDR1 is SGHVS and CDR2 is FNYEAQ. The CDR3 is CASSFKVGSQGLPNTGELFF. In DNA form, the CDR3 reads TGTGCCAGCAGCTTTAAAGTGGGCAGTCAAGGCCTACCGAACACCGGGGAGCTGTTTTTT. The whole variable domain, remainder taken from reference TRBV7-6 and TRBJ2-2, is GAGVSQSPRYKVTKRGQDVALRCDPISGHVSLYWYRQALGQGPEFLTYFNYEAQQDKSGLPNDRFSAERPEGSISTLTIQRTEQRDSAMYRCASSFKVGSQGLPNTGELFFGEGSRLTVL.

There are many counts of this clonotype. The V gene is TRBV5-1, the J gene TRBJ2-7; TRBD2 matches at 13 bases. V was pared by 0 bases and J by 7 bases, with 4 bases of the junction left unmatched. CDR1 is SGHRS, CDR2 YFSETQ, per germline. The length of the CDR3 is 15 residues. The CDR3 DNA reads as TGCGCCAGCAGCTTGGCGGGACTAGCGGGGAGAGAGCAGTACTTC. Residues: CASSLAGLAGREQYF.

A word on this clonotype: A much larger clone is a single base away; this may be a read error. The chain links TRBV28 to TRBJ1-4; D gene uncertain. Germline loops: CDR1 MDHEN, CDR2 SYDVKM. The CDR3 has 13 residues. Written as DNA, the CDR3 is TGTACCAGCAGTTTATCGGGAGAAGAAAAACTGTTTTTT. Encoded protein: CTSSLSGEEKLFF.

There are a few counts of this clonotype. V gene TRBV20-1 combines with J gene TRBJ2-7, with TRBD2 matching 8 bases. V gave up 5 bases and J gave up 4 bases; unmatched junction bases: 10. The germline CDR1 and CDR2 sequences are DFQATT and SNEGSKA (reference sequence). This CDR3 comprises 14 residues. The CDR3 here is CSAPSGSRGYEQYF. The DNA for the CDR3 is TGCAGTGCTCCTAGCGGGTCCCGGGGATACGAGCAGTACTTC.

With respect to this clonotype: The conserved closing phenylalanine or tryptophan is absent in this CDR3, likely reflecting a read error. The V call is TRBV7-2, the J call TRBJ2-1, with 9 bases lining up with TRBD2. Trimming took 6 bases from V and 8 from J; bases not matched to a gene: 11. The CDR3 spans 15 residues. Germline V gene data show CDR1 as SGHTA and CDR2 as FQGNSA. This CDR3 reads CASRRPGLASDEQFY. In DNA, the CDR3 is TGTGCCAGCAGAAGACCGGGACTAGCCAGCGATGAGCAGTTCTAC.

Many counts were recorded for this clonotype. The chain has TRBV10-3 and TRBJ2-3; possibly TRBD2 for D (6 bases). Germline loops: CDR1 ENHRY, CDR2 SYGVKD. Trimming shortened V by 5 bases and J by 2 bases, and 14 bases separated the two germline ends. The CDR3 is 15 residues long. The CDR3 loop is CAISMEGYNTDTQYF. In DNA, the CDR3 is TGTGCCATCAGTATGGAGGGTTATAACACAGATACGCAGTATTTT.

This clonotype was counted many times. The V gene is TRBV12-3 or TRBV12-4, the J gene TRBJ1-6, with TRBD1 as a possible D gene (6 bases). The CDR3 sequence is 14 residues long. Trimming stripped 5 bases from V and 7 bases from J, with 12 bases between. Here the CDR3 DNA reads TGTGCCAGCAGTCGAGCCACAGGGAATTCACCCCTCCACTTT. Protein product: CASSRATGNSPLHF.

The sample holds many counts of this clonotype. This rearrangement joins TRBV4-2 to TRBJ1-5; 9 nucleotides match TRBD1. This CDR3 is built from 16 residues. CDR1 and CDR2 (germline): LGHNA, YNFKEQ. Trimming removed 4 bases from V and 10 bases from J; junction bases left unmatched: 14. The CDR3 region is CASSPRTGEESAPQHF. The CDR3 bases are TGTGCCAGCAGCCCCAGGACAGGGGAAGAATCAGCTCCCCAGCATTTT.

The table lists this clonotype with many counts. The chain carries TRBV9 and TRBJ1-2; D not certain. V was pared by 0 bases and J by 3 bases, with 12 bases between. The CDR3 runs to 15 residues. Germline V gene data show CDR1 as SGDLS and CDR2 as YYNGEE. In DNA, the CDR3 is TGTGCCAGCAGCGTAGGGGCCGGGATGGACTATGGCTACACCTTC. This translates into CASSVGAGMDYGYTF. Combining the CDR3 with reference TRBV9 and TRBJ1-2 gives the whole variable domain DSGVTQTPKHLITATGQRVTLRCSPRSGDLSVYWYQQSLDQGLQFLIQYYNGEERAKGNILERFSAQQFPDLHSELNLSSLELGDSALYFCASSVGAGMDYGYTFGSGTRLTVV.

This clonotype was seen more than once but under ten times. The J gene is TRBJ1-1, the V gene TRBV12-5; 7 bases line up with TRBD1. CDR3 length equals 13 residues. Unmatched junction bases numbered 4, after V lost 7 bases and J lost 2 bases. Germline-derived CDR1 and CDR2 are LGHNT and FRNRAP. CDR3 nucleotides: TGTGCTAGTGCTCGACAGGGTAACACTGAAGCTTTCTTT. Translated, it gives CASARQGNTEAFF.

On this clonotype: A much larger clone lies one base from this, so it may be a read error. V is TRBV6-4 and J is TRBJ2-3, with 8 nucleotides matching TRBD2. Germline V lookup: CDR1 MRHNA, CDR2 SNTAGT. The CDR3 totals 13 residues. The CDR3 is CTSRGLAEDTQYF. In nucleotides, the CDR3 is TGTACCAGCAGAGGACTAGCAGAAGATACGCAGTATTTT.

The gene calls are TRBV10-3 and TRBJ1-1; 12 nucleotides align to TRBD1. The V and J ends lost 7 bases and 7 bases, in that order; junction bases with no gene match: 7. The CDR3 is 14 residues long. Germline lookup yields CDR1 ENHRY and CDR2 SYGVKD. The CDR3 protein is CAINKGTGGNEAFF. CDR3 DNA: TGTGCCATCAACAAAGGGACAGGGGGCAATGAAGCTTTCTTT.

The sample holds many counts of this clonotype. The rearrangement joins TRBV20-1 to TRBJ2-3; TRBD1 matches 8 bases. The junction had 7 bases not matched to a gene; V was cut back by 5 bases and J by 3 bases. Germline assignment: CDR1 DFQATT and CDR2 SNEGSKA (reference sequence). The CDR3 length is 14 residues. CDR3 region: CSAPGQGRTDTQYF. The CDR3 bases are TGCAGTGCTCCCGGACAGGGACGAACAGATACGCAGTATTTT.

J is TRBJ2-2 and V is TRBV5-1, with D possibly TRBD2 on 6 matching bases. V was trimmed by 0 bases and J by 4 bases, leaving 13 bases between them. Germline CDR1 SGHRS, CDR2 YFSETQ. The CDR3 extends over 16 amino acids. CDR3 in amino acids: CASSLDPAGFTGELFF. The CDR3, as DNA: TGCGCCAGCAGCTTGGATCCAGCGGGCTTCACCGGGGAGCTGTTTTTT.

In this sample, this clonotype turned up many times. This chain's CDR3 is CASSFGQKETQYF. The CDR3 DNA reads as TGCGCCAGCAGCTTTGGTCAGAAAGAGACCCAGTACTTC. The V call is TRBV5-1, the J call TRBJ2-5; D remains unclear. The CDR3 extends over 13 amino acids. Germline CDR1 reads SGHRS; CDR2 reads YFSETQ. The ends were cut back, 2 bases at V and 3 bases at J, with 8 bases in the middle.

The sample holds many counts of this clonotype. The chain employs TRBV24-1 and TRBJ2-1, with TRBD1 identical over 7 bases. This CDR3 contains 16 residues. With V trimmed by 4 bases and J by 7 bases, 12 bases remained unmatched. Germline loops: CDR1 KGHDR, CDR2 SFDVKD. The CDR3 nucleotides are TGTGCCACCAGTGACAGACAGGGCCAAATATCAAATGAGCAGTTCTTC. It encodes CATSDRQGQISNEQFF.

In this sample, this clonotype turned up many times. The chain has TRBV10-3 and TRBJ2-3; 7 nucleotides align to TRBD1. The junction had 5 bases not matched to a gene; V was cut back by 5 bases and J by 6 bases. This CDR3 contains 13 residues. CDR1 ENHRY and CDR2 SYGVKD come from the germline V gene. The CDR3 reads CAISISDRDTQYF. The CDR3, as DNA: TGTGCCATCAGTATCTCGGACAGGGATACGCAGTATTTT.

The V and J genes are TRBV11-2 and TRBJ2-5, with 7 bases lining up with TRBD2. The CDR3 is made up of 21 amino acids. Germline CDR1 SGHAT, CDR2 FQNNGV. V shed 0 bases and J 3 bases; nucleotides not matched to a gene: 22. CDR3 region: CASSLEVSGLLRAGEKETQYF. The CDR3 DNA is TGTGCCAGCAGCTTAGAGGTCTCGGGTTTGTTGAGGGCGGGAGAGAAAGAGACCCAGTACTTC.

This clonotype was recorded at least ten times. The chain recombines TRBV14 with TRBJ1-6, with D unclear. The V gene's germline CDR1 is SGHDN and CDR2 FVKESK. The CDR3 covers 12 residues. V was shortened by 2 bases and J by 14 bases, with 10 bases between the two germline ends. The CDR3 DNA reads TGTGCCAGCAGCCAAACTCCATCCACCCTCCACTTT. The encoded protein is CASSQTPSTLHF.

This clonotype was detected many times. The rearrangement links TRBV12-3 or TRBV12-4 to TRBJ2-7; TRBD1 agrees at 8 bases. The length of the CDR3 is 13 residues. Losses at the gene ends were 3 bases for V and 7 bases for J; bases not matched to a gene: 5. CDR3 sequence: CASSFGTGGEQYF. Here the CDR3 DNA reads TGTGCCAGCAGTTTTGGAACAGGGGGAGAGCAGTACTTC.

This clonotype was observed many times. The gene calls are TRBV9 and TRBJ1-6; D ambiguous. From germline, CDR1 is SGDLS and CDR2 YYNGEE. The CDR3 runs to 14 residues. V shed 3 bases and J shed 7 bases, with 11 bases lying between them. The DNA of the CDR3 is TGTGCCAGCAGCGGATCACAAGCCAATTCACCCCTCCACTTT. Translation: CASSGSQANSPLHF.

The chain employs TRBV7-2 and TRBJ2-2; possible D gene TRBD2, 5 bases. Germline CDR1 SGHTA, CDR2 FQGNSA. V gave up 5 bases and J gave up 4 bases, with 14 bases separating them. This CDR3 spans 15 amino acids. The CDR3 region is CASSVSSAGTGELFF. CDR3 coding DNA: TGTGCCAGCAGCGTCTCAAGCGCGGGCACCGGGGAGCTGTTTTTT.

The chain uses TRBV7-3 and TRBJ2-1; 10 bases match TRBD1. The length of the CDR3 is 16 residues. Trimming removed 5 bases from V and 9 bases from J; junction bases left unmatched: 13. In germline, CDR1 is SGHTA, CDR2 FQGTGA. CDR3 loop: CASSPLGTGAQGEQFF. As DNA, the CDR3 is TGTGCCAGCAGCCCACTCGGGACAGGGGCGCAGGGTGAGCAGTTCTTC.

This clonotype was recorded at least ten times. This chain uses TRBV20-1 with TRBJ2-2; 11 bases line up with TRBD2. This CDR3 region has 14 residues. Germline loops: CDR1 DFQATT, CDR2 SNEGSKA (reference sequence). The V and J ends lost 3 bases and 5 bases, in that order; junction bases with no gene match: 2. This CDR3 is CSARASGRTGELFF. The CDR3 DNA reads as TGCAGTGCTAGGGCTAGCGGGAGGACCGGGGAGCTGTTTTTT.

This clonotype was seen only a few times. The J gene is TRBJ2-7, the V gene TRBV4-2; 10 bases line up with TRBD2. The junction had 5 bases not matched to a gene; V was cut back by 0 bases and J by 3 bases. In germline, CDR1 is LGHNA, CDR2 YNFKEQ. This CDR3 has 16 residues. CDR3 sequence reads: CASSQDATSGFYEQYF. In nucleotides, the CDR3 is TGTGCCAGCAGCCAAGATGCGACTAGCGGGTTCTACGAGCAGTACTTC.

This clonotype was observed at least ten times. The chain carries TRBV10-3 and TRBJ2-1; TRBD2 agrees at 11 bases. Trimming removed 3 bases from V and 9 bases from J; junction bases left unmatched: 7. This CDR3 contains 15 residues. Germline V lookup: CDR1 ENHRY, CDR2 SYGVKD. DNA for the CDR3: TGTGCCATCAGTGATACAACTAGCGGGAGCGCTGAGCAGTTCTTC. Translated: CAISDTTSGSAEQFF.

The V and J genes are TRBV7-2 and TRBJ2-5; D could derive from TRBD1 or TRBD2 (6 bases each). CDR1 and CDR2 from the germline V gene are SGHTA and FQGNSA. The CDR3 covers 16 residues. V was shortened by 5 bases and J by 0 bases, with 16 bases between the two germline ends. The CDR3 reads CASSQRGPVYQETQYF. CDR3 nucleotides: TGTGCCAGCAGCCAACGGGGGCCTGTCTACCAAGAGACCCAGTACTTC.

The table lists this clonotype with a few counts. A read error is possible here, since a much larger clone lies one base away. The rearrangement joins TRBV9 to TRBJ1-2, with 7 positions matching TRBD1. Per the germline V gene, CDR1 is SGDLS and CDR2 is YYNGEE. The junction had 9 bases not matched to a gene; V was cut back by 3 bases and J by 4 bases. This CDR3 spans 15 amino acids. CDR3 protein: CASSAARTGGYGYTF. CDR3 DNA sequence: TGTGCCAGCAGCGCAGCCCGGACAGGAGGCTATGGCTACACCTTC. Based on the CDR3 plus reference TRBV9 and TRBJ1-2, the full variable domain is DSGVTQTPKHLITATGQRVTLRCSPRSGDLSVYWYQQSLDQGLQFLIQYYNGEERAKGNILERFSAQQFPDLHSELNLSSLELGDSALYFCASSAARTGGYGYTFGSGTRLTVV.

V and J are TRBV12-3 or TRBV12-4 and TRBJ1-2; possible D gene TRBD1, 5 bases. V gave up 7 bases and J gave up 7 bases, with 19 bases separating them. This CDR3 has 14 residues. The CDR3: CASTPQEETFGYTF. The DNA for the CDR3 is TGTGCCAGCACCCCACAGGAAGAGACCTTTGGCTACACCTTC.

This clonotype has ten or more counts. The chain combines TRBV2 with TRBJ1-2; D gene uncertain. CDR1 is SNHLY, CDR2 FYNNEI, per germline. The CDR3 length is 15 residues. Trimming shortened V by 3 bases and J by 0 bases, and 11 bases separated the two germline ends. CDR3 DNA sequence: TGTGCCAGCAGTGAGGGAATAGGGTCTAACTATGGCTACACCTTC. Translation: CASSEGIGSNYGYTF.